This passage covers 27 T cell receptor beta chains from one sample sequenced in a study of cytomegalovirus exposure and HLA in healthy donors. 13 Jbeta primers and 60 Vbeta primers were used for the PCR. Generated by immunoSEQ multiplex PCR, the TCRdb table keeps only in-frame clones and is missing some. The data show 150,000 to 200,000 clones, around 83% seen once. Sequencing was carried out using PBMCs. These receptors came from a man aged 50-59 years in good health and CMV-seropositive.

CDR3 sequence: CASSRVPTQGITGELFF. The DNA of the CDR3 is TGCGCCAGCAGCCGAGTCCCAACACAGGGGATCACCGGGGAGCTGTTTTTT. The chain couples TRBV5-1 to TRBJ2-2; 7 bases are shared with TRBD1. V gave up 4 bases and J gave up 4 bases; unmatched junction bases: 13. This CDR3 contains 17 residues. The germline V gene has CDR1 SGHRS and CDR2 YFSETQ.

The chain is built from TRBV4-2 and TRBJ1-4; 7 bases are a match to TRBD1. V trimming: 1 base; J trimming: 0 bases; junction bases outside the gene matches: 5. CDR3 length: 17 amino acids. Germline V gene sequence: CDR1 LGHNA, CDR2 YNFKEQ. CDR3 coding DNA: TGTGCCAGCAGCCAAGCTTCAGGGGGGACAACTAATGAAAAACTGTTTTTT. It is translated as CASSQASGGTTNEKLFF.

The chain carries TRBV6-5 and TRBJ2-7, with 9 positions matching TRBD1. Germline V lookup: CDR1 MNHEY, CDR2 SVGAGI. The CDR3 totals 14 residues. The V segment lost 6 bases and the J segment 3 bases; nucleotides outside the gene matches: 6. The CDR3: CASSSQGALYEQYF. DNA for the CDR3: TGTGCCAGCAGCTCACAGGGGGCTCTCTACGAGCAGTACTTC.

A single count supports this clone. V and J are TRBV7-6 and TRBJ1-4, with D hard to call. CDR1 is SGHVS, CDR2 FNYEAQ, per germline. CDR3 length: 14 residues. The germline V and J ends were trimmed by 6 bases and 7 bases, with 15 bases remaining between them. CDR3 coding DNA: TGTGCCAGCAGGTCCGGGAAGGTCGGTGAAAAACTGTTTTTT. Amino acid sequence: CASRSGKVGEKLFF.

The V and J genes are TRBV2 and TRBJ2-7, with 7 nucleotides matching TRBD1. This CDR3 is 12 amino acids long. The germline gives CDR1 SNHLY, CDR2 FYNNEI. V gave up 11 bases and J gave up 0 bases; unmatched junction bases: 4. This chain's CDR3 is CAARDSSYEQYF. CDR3 sequence (DNA): TGTGCCGCCCGGGACAGCTCCTACGAGCAGTACTTC.

The V call is TRBV18, the J call TRBJ2-1, with 8 bases matching TRBD1. This CDR3 spans 13 amino acids. Looked up from germline, CDR1 is KGHSH and CDR2 is LQKENI. Unmatched junction bases numbered 5, after V lost 6 bases and J lost 7 bases. CDR3 coding DNA: TGTGCCAGCTCGAGACAGGGGTCGAATGAGCAGTTCTTC. Its protein is CASSRQGSNEQFF.

V usage is TRBV4-2 and J usage is TRBJ2-1; a weak D match, TRBD2 (6 bases). The CDR3 has 16 residues. V was pared by 0 bases and J by 4 bases, with 13 bases between. Germline V gives CDR1 LGHNA, CDR2 YNFKEQ. The CDR3 reads CASSQDTGEAYNEQFF. Written as DNA, the CDR3 is TGTGCCAGCAGCCAAGATACGGGAGAGGCGTACAATGAGCAGTTCTTC.

The chain carries TRBV4-1 and TRBJ2-7, with a possible D match to TRBD1 (5 bases). Trimming removed 4 bases from V and 3 bases from J, with 13 bases in between. Germline V CDR1 and CDR2: MGHRA, YSYEKL. The CDR3 spans 14 residues. The CDR3, as DNA: TGCGCCAGCAGCCTTGATCAGGGCGGCTACGAGCAGTACTTC. Its protein is CASSLDQGGYEQYF.

J is TRBJ2-4 and V is TRBV7-8, with a weak D call TRBD2 (7 bases). Germline V CDR1 and CDR2: SGHVS, FQNEAQ. There are 21 residues in the CDR3. V lost 3 bases to trimming and J lost 1 base, with 28 bases between them. Here the CDR3 reads CASSFRGQGREWGRAKNIQYF. CDR3 in DNA: TGTGCCAGCAGCTTTCGCGGGCAGGGGCGGGAGTGGGGGAGGGCCAAAAACATTCAGTACTTC.

The chain recombines TRBV7-9 with TRBJ2-2; a possible D gene is TRBD2 (5 bases). From germline, CDR1 is SEHNR and CDR2 FQNEAQ (reference sequence). The CDR3 has 13 residues. Trimming cost V 10 bases and J 4 bases, with 13 bases left between them. The CDR3 sequence is CATRALGTGELFF. CDR3 nucleotides: TGTGCCACGAGGGCTTTGGGCACCGGGGAGCTGTTTTTT.

J is TRBJ1-2 and V is TRBV5-4, with 9 bases fitting TRBD1. Germline CDR1 is SGHNT and CDR2 is YYREEE (reference sequence). CDR3 length equals 13 residues. The V and J ends lost 0 bases and 6 bases, in that order; junction bases with no gene match: 0. This CDR3 reads CASSLGTGDGYTF. CDR3 DNA sequence: TGTGCCAGCAGCTTGGGGACAGGGGATGGCTACACCTTC.

There are a few counts of this clone. This chain connects TRBV5-1 to TRBJ2-7; no clear D gene. This CDR3 is built from 16 residues. Germline V gene sequence: CDR1 SGHRS, CDR2 YFSETQ. Trimming removed 0 bases from V and 3 bases from J, with 16 bases in between. Here the CDR3 reads CASSLAGIPSGYEQYF. The CDR3 nucleotides read TGCGCCAGCAGCTTGGCCGGTATACCCTCAGGCTACGAGCAGTACTTC. Full variable domain (remainder filled in from reference TRBV5-1 and TRBJ2-7): KAGVTQTPRYLIKTRGQQVTLSCSPISGHRSVSWYQQTPGQGLQFLFEYFSETQRNKGNFPGRFSGRQFSNSRSEMNVSTLELGDSALYLCASSLAGIPSGYEQYFGPGTRLTVT.

This clone occurred once. The chain links TRBV19 to TRBJ1-5; D call uncertain. This CDR3 contains 14 residues. CDR1 and CDR2 from the germline V gene are LNHDA and SQIVND (reference sequence). V was pared by 3 bases and J by 6 bases, with 12 bases between. The CDR3: CASSILVNSQPQHF. In DNA form, the CDR3 reads TGTGCCAGTAGTATTCTGGTAAACAGTCAGCCCCAGCATTTT. Looking up the rest from reference TRBV19 and TRBJ1-5 gives the full variable domain: DGGITQSPKYLFRKEGQNVTLSCEQNLNHDAMYWYRQDPGQGLRLIYYSQIVNDFQKGDIAEGYSVSREKKESFPLTVTSAQKNPTAFYLCASSILVNSQPQHFGDGTRLSIL.

This clone was observed a handful of times. The rearrangement joins TRBV15 to TRBJ2-7; 7 bases line up with TRBD1. The germline gives CDR1 LNHNV, CDR2 YYDKDF (reference sequence). This CDR3 spans 14 amino acids. V dropped 5 bases and J dropped 2; count of bases not matched to a gene: 6. The CDR3 DNA reads TGTGCCACCAGCTCCGGGGACAGCCCCTACGAGCAGTACTTC. Translated, it gives CATSSGDSPYEQYF. Complete variable domain (other parts from reference TRBV15 and TRBJ2-7): DAMVIQNPRYQVTQFGKPVTLSCSQTLNHNVMYWYQQKSSQAPKLLFHYYDKDFNNEADTPDNFQSRRPNTSFCFLDIRSPGLGDTAMYLCATSSGDSPYEQYFGPGTRLTVT.

V and J are TRBV9 and TRBJ1-1; no firm D call. Germline CDR1 reads SGDLS; CDR2 reads YYNGEE. The CDR3 extends over 13 amino acids. Trimming pared 3 bases from V and 5 bases from J, leaving 11 bases between. The CDR3 bases are TGTGCCAGCAGCGGTAGTGTAAGAACTGAAGCTTTCTTT. Its protein product is CASSGSVRTEAFF. Based on the CDR3 plus reference TRBV9 and TRBJ1-1, the full variable domain is DSGVTQTPKHLITATGQRVTLRCSPRSGDLSVYWYQQSLDQGLQFLIQYYNGEERAKGNILERFSAQQFPDLHSELNLSSLELGDSALYFCASSGSVRTEAFFGQGTRLTVV.

This chain connects TRBV30 to TRBJ1-5; the match to TRBD1 covers 8 bases. The CDR3 spans 16 residues. V shed 1 base and J 3 bases; nucleotides not matched to a gene: 8. Germline CDR1 GTSNPN, CDR2 SVGIG (reference sequence). The CDR3 sequence is CAWSGPKDRDNQPQHF. The CDR3 DNA sequence: TGTGCCTGGAGTGGGCCTAAGGACAGGGACAATCAGCCCCAGCATTTT.

The gene calls are TRBV27 and TRBJ2-7; TRBD1 might be the D (6 bases). The V end lost 6 bases, the J end lost 7 bases, and 19 bases lay between the germline ends. The CDR3 contains 14 residues. Germline-derived CDR1 and CDR2 are MNHEY and SMNVEV (reference sequence). The CDR3 spells CASRELGADREQYF. In DNA, the CDR3 is TGTGCCAGCAGGGAACTGGGGGCAGATCGAGAGCAGTACTTC.

The CDR3 nucleotides read TGCGCCAGTGCAGGGGCAACAGGGGAGTTGGCAGATACGCAGTATTTT. This gives the protein CASAGATGELADTQYF. The chain couples TRBV23-1 to TRBJ2-3, with 7 bases fitting TRBD1. TRBV23-1 carries the ORF label, with uncertain function. V lost 9 bases and J lost 4; bases outside the gene matches: 16. This CDR3 has 16 residues.

The J gene is TRBJ2-5, the V gene TRBV9; perhaps TRBD2 as D (5 bases). The CDR3 extends over 13 amino acids. Trimming removed 2 bases from V and 5 bases from J, with 10 bases in between. Germline V lookup: CDR1 SGDLS, CDR2 YYNGEE. CDR3 region: CASSVGLLETQYF. For the CDR3, the DNA is TGTGCCAGCAGCGTCGGACTTTTGGAGACCCAGTACTTC.

The J gene is TRBJ2-7, the V gene TRBV28; 11 bases match TRBD2. Germline CDR1 MDHEN, CDR2 SYDVKM. V lost 6 bases and J lost 2; bases outside the gene matches: 3. There are 14 residues in the CDR3. The CDR3 reads CASRTTSGTYEQYF. The CDR3 DNA reads as TGTGCCAGCAGAACGACTAGCGGGACCTACGAGCAGTACTTC.

The chain couples TRBV28 to TRBJ2-3; 11 positions agree with TRBD2. Trimming at V came to 5 bases and at J to 2 bases, leaving 6 bases not matched to a gene. This CDR3 is built from 16 residues. CDR1 is MDHEN, CDR2 SYDVKM, per germline. CDR3 protein: CASSQPGLAATDTQYF. Written as DNA, the CDR3 is TGTGCCAGCAGTCAACCGGGACTAGCGGCCACAGATACGCAGTATTTT.

V gene TRBV4-1 combines with J gene TRBJ2-3; the match to TRBD1 covers 10 bases. The germline V gene has CDR1 MGHRA and CDR2 YSYEKL. Losses at the gene ends were 2 bases for V and 8 bases for J; bases not matched to a gene: 10. The CDR3 runs to 16 residues. The CDR3 region is CASSQYTGQGVGTQYF. CDR3 sequence (DNA): TGCGCCAGCAGCCAATATACCGGACAGGGGGTAGGTACGCAGTATTTT.

This chain connects TRBV5-1 to TRBJ2-7, with a tentative D call TRBD1 (7 bases). CDR3 size: 15 residues. Germline V gene data show CDR1 as SGHRS and CDR2 as YFSETQ. V was trimmed by 2 bases and J by 3 bases, leaving 15 bases between them. The CDR3 coding sequence is TGCGCCAGCAGCTTAGGGGGCGGGGTATACTACGAGCAGTACTTC. This encodes CASSLGGGVYYEQYF.

The V and J genes are TRBV5-6 and TRBJ1-5; 7 bases are a match to TRBD1. CDR3 length: 15 residues. Germline V CDR1 and CDR2: SGHDT, YYEEEE. V was clipped by 1 base and J by 5 bases; unmatched bases: 6. DNA for the CDR3: TGTGCCAGCAGCTTGTATAGCAGGGGGGATCAGCCCCAGCATTTT. Encoded protein: CASSLYSRGDQPQHF.

This rearrangement joins TRBV29-1 to TRBJ2-2; 8 nucleotides line up with TRBD2. Germline CDR1 and CDR2: SQVTM and ANQGSEA. Trimming took 6 bases from V and 2 from J; bases not matched to a gene: 5. CDR3 length equals 14 residues. Here the CDR3 DNA reads TGCAGCGTCTCACTAGCGGAAAACACCGGGGAGCTGTTTTTT. Protein product: CSVSLAENTGELFF.

The chain combines TRBV20-1 with TRBJ2-5, with 8 nucleotides matching TRBD1. CDR1 DFQATT and CDR2 SNEGSKA come from the germline V gene (reference sequence). This CDR3 is built from 11 residues. Unmatched junction bases numbered 6, after V lost 4 bases and J lost 11 bases. The CDR3 protein is CSATDGTGQYF. CDR3 coding DNA: TGCAGTGCTACGGATGGGACAGGACAGTACTTC.

This clone was counted only a few times. The chain uses TRBV7-9 and TRBJ2-7; 14 bases fit TRBD2. V was pared by 4 bases and J by 2 bases, with 4 bases of the junction left unmatched. The CDR3 runs 16 residues. Germline V gene data show CDR1 as SEHNR and CDR2 as FQNEAQ (reference sequence). The CDR3: CASSSQTSGGAYEQYF. CDR3 sequence (DNA): TGTGCCAGCAGCTCTCAGACTAGCGGGGGGGCCTACGAGCAGTACTTC. Full variable domain (outside the CDR3, taken from reference TRBV7-9 and TRBJ2-7): DTGVSQNPRHKITKRGQNVTFRCDPISEHNRLYWYRQTLGQGPEFLTYFQNEAQLEKSRLLSDRFSAERPKGSFSTLEIQRTEQGDSAMYLCASSSQTSGGAYEQYFGPGTRLTVT.